These 31 T cell receptor beta chains originate from one sample sequenced in a study of shared clonotypes between healthy human individuals. Data came from immunoSEQ multiplex PCR; TCRdb stores just in-frame clones and leaves some out. The table has over a million clones, approximately 80% seen once. The sequenced sample consisted of memory CD4+ T cells from PBMCs. Subset here: CD45RA-negative fraction. The receptors were sampled from a man aged 18 to 35 in good health. Some clones in this sample may be carry-over from other donors' samples.

The CDR3 sequence: CASSTLQGYYGYTF. CDR3 bases: TGTGCCAGCAGTACCCTACAGGGGTACTATGGCTACACCTTC. The V call is TRBV28, the J call TRBJ1-2, with TRBD1 matching over 7 bases. Germline V CDR1 and CDR2: MDHEN, SYDVKM. CDR3 length equals 14 residues. With 5 bases clipped from V and 3 bases from J, the junction kept 6 bases outside the gene matches.

The rearrangement uses TRBV28 and TRBJ1-5; D gene ambiguous. V was shortened by 8 bases and J by 4 bases, with 9 bases between the two germline ends. The CDR3 spans 12 residues. Germline CDR1 reads MDHEN; CDR2 reads SYDVKM. The CDR3 DNA follows: TGTGCCAGCGTTAGGTTAAATCAGCCCCAGCATTTT. Its protein is CASVRLNQPQHF.

As concerns this clone: This could be a read error, since a much larger clone is one nucleotide away. The V call is TRBV25-1, the J call TRBJ1-4; no clear D gene. Trimming stripped 1 base from V and 0 bases from J, with 3 bases between. CDR1 MGHDK and CDR2 SYGVNS come from the germline V gene. The CDR3 is 14 amino acids. CDR3 bases: TGTGCCAGCAGTGAATGGGCAACTAATGAAAAACTGTTTTTT. Protein product: CASSEWATNEKLFF.

In this sample, this clone turned up a few times. V and J are TRBV10-1 and TRBJ2-7; D gene ambiguous. V dropped 2 bases and J dropped 5 bases, with 7 bases sitting between them. Germline lookup yields CDR1 WNHNN and CDR2 SYGVQD (reference sequence). This CDR3 has 12 residues. CDR3 sequence (DNA): TGCGCCAGCAGTGAGCCCGGACACGAGCAGTACTTC. It is translated as CASSEPGHEQYF.

The V call is TRBV5-1, the J call TRBJ2-7; 9 bases match TRBD1. Germline lookup yields CDR1 SGHRS and CDR2 YFSETQ. The CDR3 runs 15 residues. V dropped 0 bases and J dropped 5; count of bases not matched to a gene: 6. The CDR3 region has the DNA TGCGCCAGCAGCTTGGCCGGGACAGGGATCCACGAGCAGTACTTC. Translating gives CASSLAGTGIHEQYF.

This chain connects TRBV11-2 to TRBJ2-1; tentatively, D is TRBD2 (5 bases). The ends were cut back, 0 bases at V and 4 bases at J, with 16 bases in the middle. CDR3 size: 17 residues. CDR1 and CDR2 (germline): SGHAT, FQNNGV. In DNA, the CDR3 is TGTGCCAGCAGCTTAGAATTGACTATGGTATCGTACAATGAGCAGTTCTTC. Translated, it gives CASSLELTMVSYNEQFF.

The genes are TRBV4-1 and TRBJ1-2; D possibly corresponds to TRBD1 (6 bases). CDR1 and CDR2 (germline): MGHRA, YSYEKL. Trimming cost V 8 bases and J 8 bases, with 15 bases left between them. This CDR3 region has 12 residues. This CDR3 is CASSHGGRGYTF. The CDR3 region has the DNA TGCGCCAGCTCGCACGGGGGGCGCGGCTACACCTTC.

The CDR3 reads CASSSKNPGTGGVYGYTF. CDR3 bases: TGCGCCAGCAGCTCCAAAAATCCCGGGACAGGGGGCGTCTATGGCTACACCTTC. The chain employs TRBV5-1 and TRBJ1-2; 12 positions agree with TRBD1. CDR1 is SGHRS and CDR2 is YFSETQ in the germline V gene. After removal of 3 bases from V and 4 bases from J, the junction contained 13 bases not matched to a gene. CDR3 size: 18 residues.

The V gene is TRBV28, the J gene TRBJ2-7; 7 bases line up with TRBD2. Unmatched junction bases numbered 12, after V lost 2 bases and J lost 2 bases. Per the germline V gene, CDR1 is MDHEN and CDR2 is SYDVKM. CDR3 length: 17 amino acids. The CDR3 protein is CASSLAGTGGSPYEQYF. In DNA, the CDR3 is TGTGCCAGCAGTTTAGCAGGTACGGGAGGTAGCCCCTACGAGCAGTACTTC.

The chain couples TRBV11-3 to TRBJ2-3, with D hard to call. Looked up from germline, CDR1 is SGHNT and CDR2 is YENEEA. V was pared by 1 base and J by 5 bases, with 4 bases between. The CDR3 has 12 residues. The chain's CDR3 is CASSLVGDTQYF. CDR3 nucleotide sequence: TGTGCCAGCAGCTTAGTGGGAGATACGCAGTATTTT.

The chain uses TRBV2 and TRBJ1-2; the D is unclear. The CDR3 length is 14 residues. Trimming pared 2 bases from V and 4 bases from J, leaving 11 bases between. Germline CDR1 and CDR2: SNHLY and FYNNEI. CDR3 residues: CASSEMARAYGYTF. In DNA, the CDR3 is TGTGCCAGCAGTGAAATGGCCCGGGCCTATGGCTACACCTTC.

The V call is TRBV9, the J call TRBJ2-1; tentatively, D is TRBD2 (6 bases). Germline lookup yields CDR1 SGDLS and CDR2 YYNGEE. Trimming took off 0 bases at V and 3 bases at J, with 10 bases between the two ends. The CDR3 runs to 15 residues. The chain's CDR3 is CASSVAGDNYNEQFF. In nucleotides, the CDR3 is TGTGCCAGCAGCGTAGCGGGAGACAACTACAATGAGCAGTTCTTC. Based on the CDR3 plus reference TRBV9 and TRBJ2-1, the full variable domain is DSGVTQTPKHLITATGQRVTLRCSPRSGDLSVYWYQQSLDQGLQFLIQYYNGEERAKGNILERFSAQQFPDLHSELNLSSLELGDSALYFCASSVAGDNYNEQFFGPGTRLTVL.

CDR3 nucleotides: TGTGCCAGTAAGACTCAGTACAATGAGCAGTTCTTC. It specifies CASKTQYNEQFF. The rearrangement uses TRBV6-6 and TRBJ2-1; D call uncertain. This CDR3 has 12 residues. Looked up from germline, CDR1 is MNHNY and CDR2 is SVGAGI (reference sequence). The V end was cut by 9 bases, the J end by 4 bases, with 10 bases between.

The chain employs TRBV7-2 and TRBJ2-7; 8 bases agree with TRBD1. Unmatched junction bases numbered 8, after V lost 5 bases and J lost 2 bases. Germline CDR1 SGHTA, CDR2 FQGNSA. The CDR3 totals 15 residues. The CDR3 DNA is TGTGCCAGCAGCATCGGACAGGGAGGACCCTACGAGCAGTACTTC. Its protein is CASSIGQGGPYEQYF.

This chain uses TRBV19 with TRBJ1-1; TRBD1 might be the D (5 bases). Germline V lookup: CDR1 LNHDA, CDR2 SQIVND (reference sequence). Deletions cut 5 bases from V and 0 bases from J, with 19 bases between. The CDR3 loop spans 17 amino acids. This chain's CDR3 is CASSPRRRGRVNTEAFF. DNA for the CDR3: TGTGCCAGTAGTCCTAGGCGGAGGGGCCGAGTGAACACTGAAGCTTTCTTT.

The chain links TRBV13 to TRBJ2-3; 8 bases are shared with TRBD2. Trimming removed 0 bases from V and 9 bases from J; junction bases left unmatched: 14. CDR1 and CDR2 from the germline V gene are PRHDT and FYEKMQ (reference sequence). This CDR3 region has 17 residues. The CDR3 nucleotides read TGTGCCAGCAGCTTAGGCTTCGTACTAGCGGAAGGGCGGACGCAGTATTTT. As protein: CASSLGFVLAEGRTQYF.

Here the CDR3 DNA reads TGTGCCAGCAGCTTGACGACAGAAGAAAAACTGTTTTTT. As protein: CASSLTTEEKLFF. The V and J genes are TRBV7-3 and TRBJ1-4; tentative D call: TRBD1 (5 bases). The CDR3 consists of 13 residues. The V and J ends lost 3 bases and 8 bases respectively, with 10 bases between them. Germline CDR1 reads SGHTA; CDR2 reads FQGTGA.

The V gene is TRBV27, the J gene TRBJ2-3, with D perhaps matching TRBD1 (5 bases). Germline V gene lookup returns CDR1 MNHEY and CDR2 SMNVEV (reference sequence). CDR3 length: 14 amino acids. V lost 6 bases and J lost 3, with 13 bases in between. The CDR3 protein is CASRQGIGTDTQYF. The CDR3 nucleotides are TGTGCCAGCAGGCAGGGAATTGGGACAGATACGCAGTATTTT.

The rearrangement links TRBV5-1 to TRBJ2-7; D gene ambiguous. V gave up 4 bases and J gave up 1 base, with 3 bases separating them. Per the germline V gene, CDR1 is SGHRS and CDR2 is YFSETQ. The CDR3 contains 11 residues. The CDR3 region is CASSQSYEQYF. CDR3 coding DNA: TGCGCCAGCAGCCAGTCCTACGAGCAGTACTTC.

The J gene is TRBJ2-5, the V gene TRBV7-2; 9 positions agree with TRBD2. Germline-derived CDR1 and CDR2 are SGHTA and FQGNSA. The CDR3 totals 14 residues. V was clipped by 5 bases and J by 3 bases; unmatched bases: 4. The CDR3: CASSPRLAEETQYF. The CDR3, as DNA: TGTGCCAGCAGCCCTCGACTAGCGGAAGAGACCCAGTACTTC.

This clone was counted at least ten times. In DNA form, the CDR3 reads TGTGCCAGCAGGTCATTTTGGGCCGGGGACAGGGTGGGAGGCAATCAGCCCCAGCATTTT. Its translation: CASRSFWAGDRVGGNQPQHF. The rearrangement links TRBV28 to TRBJ1-5; 9 bases are a match to TRBD1. Germline loops: CDR1 MDHEN, CDR2 SYDVKM. The CDR3 extends over 20 amino acids. After removal of 6 bases from V and 2 bases from J, the junction contained 20 bases not matched to a gene.

The chain joins TRBV18 to TRBJ2-3, with D maybe TRBD1 (5 bases). This CDR3 region has 17 residues. V gave up 0 bases and J gave up 2 bases, with 15 bases separating them. Germline V gives CDR1 KGHSH, CDR2 LQKENI. CDR3: CASSPPRTSQTTDTQYF. The CDR3 DNA sequence: TGTGCCAGCTCACCACCAAGGACAAGCCAGACCACAGATACGCAGTATTTT. The full variable domain, in which reference TRBV18 and TRBJ2-3 provide the parts outside the CDR3, is NAGVMQNPRHLVRRRGQEARLRCSPMKGHSHVYWYRQLPEEGLKFMVYLQKENIIDESGMPKERFSAEFPKEGPSILRIQQVVRGDSAAYFCASSPPRTSQTTDTQYFGPGTRLTVL.

DNA for the CDR3: TGTGCCAGCAGCGTAGCTCCCGGGACTGCCTCCTACGAGCAGTACTTC. Translated: CASSVAPGTASYEQYF. The rearrangement links TRBV9 to TRBJ2-7; a weak D match, TRBD2 (6 bases). The V end was cut by 0 bases, the J end by 0 bases, with 13 bases between. The CDR3 loop spans 16 amino acids. The V gene's germline CDR1 is SGDLS and CDR2 YYNGEE. Based on the CDR3 plus reference TRBV9 and TRBJ2-7, the full variable domain is DSGVTQTPKHLITATGQRVTLRCSPRSGDLSVYWYQQSLDQGLQFLIQYYNGEERAKGNILERFSAQQFPDLHSELNLSSLELGDSALYFCASSVAPGTASYEQYFGPGTRLTVT.

The chain is built from TRBV11-3 and TRBJ2-7, with 7 nucleotides matching TRBD1. CDR3 length: 13 residues. CDR1 and CDR2 from the germline V gene are SGHNT and YENEEA. V dropped 5 bases and J dropped 9; count of bases not matched to a gene: 10. This chain's CDR3 is CASSGTGTAVQYF. For the CDR3, the DNA is TGTGCCAGCAGCGGGACCGGGACAGCAGTGCAGTACTTC. Combining the CDR3 with reference TRBV11-3 and TRBJ2-7 gives the whole variable domain EAGVVQSPRYKIIEKKQPVAFWCNPISGHNTLYWYLQNLGQGPELLIRYENEEAVDDSQLPKDRFSAERLKGVDSTLKIQPAELGDSAVYLCASSGTGTAVQYFGPGTRLTVT.

V gene TRBV9 combines with J gene TRBJ1-4; D is unresolved. V was pared by 4 bases and J by 7 bases, with 17 bases between. CDR1 SGDLS and CDR2 YYNGEE come from the germline V gene. The CDR3 length is 15 residues. The chain's CDR3 is CASSRREEAGEKLFF. The CDR3 DNA is TGTGCCAGCAGCCGACGGGAGGAAGCGGGTGAAAAACTGTTTTTT. The entire variable domain, with the rest obtained from reference TRBV9 and TRBJ1-4, is as follows: DSGVTQTPKHLITATGQRVTLRCSPRSGDLSVYWYQQSLDQGLQFLIQYYNGEERAKGNILERFSAQQFPDLHSELNLSSLELGDSALYFCASSRREEAGEKLFFGSGTQLSVL.

A remark on this clone: This may stem from a read error, because a much larger clone lies one nucleotide away. In nucleotides, the CDR3 is TGTGCCAGCGGCTTACAGGGTACCACCTACGAGCAGTACTTC. Its protein is CASGLQGTTYEQYF. This chain connects TRBV7-9 to TRBJ2-7; a possible D gene is TRBD1 (6 bases). Germline V gene data show CDR1 as SEHNR and CDR2 as FQNEAQ (reference sequence). CDR3 length: 14 amino acids.

The chain is built from TRBV11-3 and TRBJ2-7; the match to TRBD2 covers 7 bases. The length of the CDR3 is 13 residues. The germline V gene encodes CDR1 SGHNT and CDR2 YENEEA. V lost 4 bases and J lost 6; bases outside the gene matches: 6. CDR3: CASSSDTGGEQYF. CDR3 DNA sequence: TGTGCCAGCAGCTCGGATACGGGAGGCGAGCAGTACTTC.

This clone was detected only a few times. This chain uses TRBV6-6 with TRBJ2-2; 8 bases are a match to TRBD2. CDR3 length equals 14 residues. Germline-derived CDR1 and CDR2 are MNHNY and SVGAGI (reference sequence). V was pared by 6 bases and J by 3 bases, with 3 bases of the junction left unmatched. The CDR3 nucleotides read TGTGCCAGCAGGGCGGGAGGATACACCGGGGAGCTGTTTTTT. It codes for CASRAGGYTGELFF.

J is TRBJ1-1 and V is TRBV5-4; D may be TRBD1 (6 bases). Germline CDR1 SGHNT, CDR2 YYREEE (reference sequence). This CDR3 region has 18 residues. V lost 0 bases to trimming and J lost 7 bases, with 25 bases between them. In DNA form, the CDR3 reads TGTGCCAGCAGCTTGGGGGGGGCGCGTCGAGGTGGTTCCCATGAAGCTTTCTTT. This sequence encodes CASSLGGARRGGSHEAFF.

CDR3 DNA: TGTGCCAGCAGCTTTTTCTATGAGCAGTTCTTC. Its translation is CASSFFYEQFF. The chain recombines TRBV5-4 with TRBJ2-1, with D unclear. CDR1 is SGHNT, CDR2 YYREEE, per germline (reference sequence). The CDR3 is made up of 11 amino acids. Trimming left V 2 bases short and J 8 bases short, with 5 bases between.

The gene calls are TRBV2 and TRBJ1-2; D perhaps matches TRBD1 (5 bases). CDR1 and CDR2 (germline): SNHLY, FYNNEI. The length of the CDR3 is 12 residues. Trimming removed 5 bases from V and 7 bases from J, with 11 bases in between. In DNA, the CDR3 is TGTGCCAGCAGTCCCGACAGCGGTGGCTACACCTTC. Its protein is CASSPDSGGYTF.